One and the same sample provided the 3 T cell receptor beta chains below, sequenced in a study of CD8 T cells in ankylosing spondylitis. TCRdb fed the 5' RACE reads into MiXCR, producing one record per CDR3 protein. The sample includes about 300,000 distinct CDR3 sequences, roughly 11% of them seen just once. Sequencing input: blood, either unsorted or a sorted T cell fraction (not recorded which). The receptor source for this set is a female donor with ankylosing spondylitis or in good health (not recorded which).

This clonotype was observed at least ten times. The genes are TRBV20-1 and TRBJ2-1; 9 bases are a match to TRBD2. The germline V gene has CDR1 DFQATT and CDR2 SNEGSKA (reference sequence). This CDR3 has 14 amino acids. The trim removed 3 bases at V and 3 bases at J, leaving 3 bases unmatched. The CDR3 DNA reads TGCAGTGCTAGCGCGGGGGGGGACTACAATGAGCAGTTCTTC. This codes for CSASAGGDYNEQFF.

As for this clonotype: A much larger clone lies a single base off, so this may be a read error. The conserved final phenylalanine or tryptophan is absent from the CDR3, which likely points to a read error. The chain is built from TRBV20-1 and TRBJ2-5, with D perhaps TRBD1 or TRBD2 (5 bases each). The CDR3 is 12 residues long. Trimming cost V 7 bases and J 4 bases, with 13 bases left between them. The germline V gene encodes CDR1 DFQATT and CDR2 SNEGSKA (reference sequence). CDR3 in DNA: TGCAGTGTCGGCAGGGCGGGAGAGACCCAGTACCTC. It is translated as CSVGRAGETQYL.

This clonotype was detected ten times or more. The chain recombines TRBV5-1 with TRBJ1-4; perhaps TRBD1 as D (5 bases). Looked up from germline, CDR1 is SGHRS and CDR2 is YFSETQ. V lost 3 bases, J lost 7 bases, and 16 bases lay in between. The CDR3 has 15 residues. The CDR3 region has the DNA TGCGCCAGCAGCTCAACGGGGGAGATGGCTGAAAAACTGTTTTTT. Its protein product is CASSSTGEMAEKLFF.